Shown below are 8 T cell receptor beta chains from a single sample sequenced in a study of cytomegalovirus exposure and HLA in healthy donors. This PCR relied on a set of 60 Vbeta primers and 13 Jbeta primers. The protocol was immunoSEQ multiplex PCR, while the TCRdb copy is restricted to in-frame clones and leaves out a portion. The sample has tens of thousands of clones, more than 60% seen once; the top ten hold around 54%. What was sequenced was PBMCs. These TCRs come from a man aged 50 or older in good health and CMV-seropositive.

This clone occurred a few times. The genes are TRBV7-3 and TRBJ2-1; 8 bases line up with TRBD2. Germline V lookup: CDR1 SGHTA, CDR2 FQGTGA. The CDR3 totals 15 residues. The V gene end was trimmed by 5 bases and the J gene end by 2 bases; junction bases not matched to a gene: 5. CDR3 coding DNA: TGTGCCAGCAGCCCGACTAGCGCCGCCTACAATGAGCAGTTCTTC. Amino acid sequence: CASSPTSAAYNEQFF.

The rearrangement joins TRBV19 to TRBJ2-2; 8 bases line up with TRBD1. Germline CDR1 and CDR2: LNHDA and SQIVND (reference sequence). The CDR3 sequence is 16 residues long. J lost 0 bases, V lost 6 bases, and 6 bases had no gene match. The CDR3 DNA reads as TGTGCCAGTAGGCAGGGGGCGAACGCGAACACCGGGGAGCTGTTTTTT. Protein product: CASRQGANANTGELFF.

This clone was seen once. This chain joins TRBV28 and TRBJ2-5; D ambiguous. The end of the DNA fits TRBJ2-7 better, so the J call may be wrong. The CDR3 is made up of 15 amino acids. The germline CDR1 and CDR2 sequences are MDHEN and SYDVKM. This CDR3 is CASSPTTAAAYEQYF. The CDR3 DNA is TGTGCCAGCAGCCCTACGACTGCAGCTGCCTACGAGCAGTACTTC.

The chain combines TRBV15 with TRBJ1-1; perhaps TRBD1 as D (6 bases). Per the germline V gene, CDR1 is LNHNV and CDR2 is YYDKDF (reference sequence). The CDR3 covers 14 residues. V lost 1 base to trimming and J lost 4 bases, with 10 bases between them. CDR3 sequence (DNA): TGTGCCACCAGCAGAGCCAGGGGCTTCACTGAAGCTTTCTTT. Translating it yields CATSRARGFTEAFF.

The chain combines TRBV28 with TRBJ1-5; D remains unclear. The CDR3 extends over 14 amino acids. V gave up 2 bases and J gave up 7 bases, with 12 bases separating them. Germline CDR1 MDHEN, CDR2 SYDVKM. The chain's CDR3 is CASSLAASGQPQHF. For the CDR3, the DNA is TGTGCCAGCAGTTTAGCGGCCAGTGGGCAGCCCCAGCATTTT.

J is TRBJ2-7 and V is TRBV30, with TRBD2 identical over 10 bases. CDR3 length: 14 amino acids. Germline lookup yields CDR1 GTSNPN and CDR2 SVGIG (reference sequence). Trimming took 3 bases from V and 0 from J; bases not matched to a gene: 2. The CDR3 DNA is TGTGCCTGGAGCCGGACTAGCGGCTCCTACGAGCAGTACTTC. As protein: CAWSRTSGSYEQYF.

The V gene is TRBV12-5, the J gene TRBJ2-5; weak D call: TRBD2 (6 bases). Germline lookup yields CDR1 LGHNT and CDR2 FRNRAP. Between the trimmed V and J ends, which lost 6 bases and 4 bases, there was a span of 12 bases. The CDR3 has 13 residues. In DNA, the CDR3 is TGTGCTAGTGGGACCCCCGGGGGAGAGACCCAGTACTTC. It codes for CASGTPGGETQYF.

The chain couples TRBV6-1 to TRBJ2-7; maybe TRBD2 (6 bases). Germline V gene lookup returns CDR1 MNHNS and CDR2 SASEGT. The CDR3 covers 14 residues. Between the trimmed V and J ends, which lost 4 bases and 0 bases, there was a span of 10 bases. CDR3 bases: TGTGCCAGCAGTGTGACCGGGAGCTCCTACGAGCAGTACTTC. It translates to CASSVTGSSYEQYF.